The rows below give T cell receptor beta chains drawn from one sample of a study of pediatric ulcerative colitis. Data came from immunoSEQ multiplex PCR; TCRdb stores just in-frame clones and leaves some out. Altogether roughly 45,000 clones are present, around 78% being singletons, with the ten largest covering around 3.8%. Sequencing was carried out using gut tissue. The receptors originated from a girl under 18 with moderate ulcerative colitis. Each CDR3 is given with its conserved first and last residue. The D gene is left open where the match is weak. Expanded clones are given a class, and other clones once, few, many or no size at all.

>-|TRBJ2-7|TRBD2|TRBV11-2
TGTGCCAGCAGCCCACCTGCGGGAGCAAACTACGAGCAGTACTTC
CASSPPAGANYEQYF
>-|TRBJ1-1|-|TRBV9
TGTGCCAGCAGCGTTCGTTGGAACACTGAAGCTTTCTTT
CASSVRWNTEAFF
>once|TRBJ2-3|TRBD1|TRBV14
TGTGCCAGCAGCCAAGGAGGGGGCCAGAACACAGATACGCAGTATTTT
CASSQGGGQNTDTQYF
>-|TRBJ2-7|-|TRBV27
TGTGCCAGCAGTTTATACCCAGGGTCTTCCTACGAGCAGTACTTC
CASSLYPGSSYEQYF
>-|TRBJ1-2|-|TRBV11-2
TGTGCCAGCAGTATGGGGCAGTGGGATGGCTACACCTTC
CASSMGQWDGYTF
>-|TRBJ2-7|-|TRBV25-1
TGTGCCAGCAGTGACGTCGACAGGAACTACGAGCAGTACTTC
CASSDVDRNYEQYF
>-|TRBJ1-6|TRBD1|TRBV19
TGTGCCAGTAGTACCGGGACAGGTGGCTTCACCCTCCACTTT
CASSTGTGGFTLHF
>-|TRBJ2-4|-|TRBV19
TGTGCCAGTCAACACGCGGACATTCAGTACTTC
CASQHADIQYF
>-|TRBJ2-3|-|TRBV4-1
TGCGCCAGCAGCCAAGAGGGGCCCCTTAGTACGCAGTATTTT
CASSQEGPLSTQYF
>-|TRBJ1-1|-|TRBV6-5
TGTGCCAGCAGTCGAAACGAGAACACTGAAGCTTTCTTT
CASSRNENTEAFF
>-|TRBJ1-4|-|TRBV16
TGTGCCAGCAGCCCGTATGAAAAACTGTTTTTT
CASSPYEKLFF
>-|TRBJ1-1|TRBD1|TRBV7-9
TGTGCCAGCAGCTTAGGGCTCGCAGGGGGATCTGAAGCTTTCTTT
CASSLGLAGGSEAFF
>-|TRBJ2-3|-|TRBV2
TGTGCCAGCAAGGTAGGGTCGGCAGATACGCAGTATTTT
CASKVGSADTQYF
>-|TRBJ1-2|-|TRBV11-3
TGTGCCAGCAGCTTAGTCACGGACGCCTATGGCCACACCTTC
CASSLVTDAYGHTF
>-|TRBJ1-4|TRBD1|TRBV28
TGTGCCAGCAGTTTTTGGACAGGGAGCGAAAAACTGTTTTTT
CASSFWTGSEKLFF
>-|TRBJ1-2|-|TRBV30
TGTGCCTGGACCGTCACCCTGGACAGTTATGGCTACACCTTC
CAWTVTLDSYGYTF
>-|TRBJ1-1|-|TRBV30
TGTGCCTGGAGCCTCATGAACACTGAAGCTTTCTTT
CAWSLMNTEAFF
>-|TRBJ2-7|TRBD1|TRBV5-4
TGTGCCAGCAGCTGGGACAGGTTCAACGAGCAGTACTTC
CASSWDRFNEQYF
>-|TRBJ2-1|TRBD2|TRBV19
TGTGCCAGTAGTATCTCGGGAGGGCCCAATGAGCAGTTCTTC
CASSISGGPNEQFF
>-|TRBJ1-2|-|TRBV25-1
TGTGCCAGCAGTGACAGTCTTAATGGCTACACCTTC
CASSDSLNGYTF
>few|TRBJ2-2|-|TRBV27
TGTGCCAGCGGGGCGTGGGCGGAAACATGGGGCACCGGGGAGCTGTTTTTT
CASGAWAETWGTGELFF
>-|TRBJ1-1|-|TRBV2
TGTGCCAGCAGTGAAGCTTGGGGAGGCACTGAAGCTTTCTTT
CASSEAWGGTEAFF
>-|TRBJ2-5|-|TRBV5-1
TGCGCCAGCAGCGGGCGGAACGACGGTACAAAGGTTATCCAAGAGACCCAGTACTTC
CASSGRNDGTKVIQETQYF
>few|TRBJ1-2|-|TRBV14
TGTGCCAGCAGCCAGCAACTAGGCGGGGGCTACACCTTC
CASSQQLGGGYTF
>once|TRBJ1-2|-|TRBV6-5
TGTGCCAGCAGCCCCGGGCCCAAAGCTAACTATGGCTACACCTTC
CASSPGPKANYGYTF
>-|TRBJ2-4|-|TRBV9
TGTGCCAGCAGCGTAGGACCGGAAAACATTCAGTACTTC
CASSVGPENIQYF
>once|TRBJ1-2|-|TRBV10-3
TGTGCCATCAGTGAGGGTTACGGGGGAGGGCCCGACTATGGCTACACCTTC
CAISEGYGGGPDYGYTF
>few|TRBJ2-7|-|TRBV28
TGTGCCAGCAGTCAAAACTACGAGCAGTACTTC
CASSQNYEQYF
>-|TRBJ2-1|TRBD2|TRBV6-5
TGTGCCAGCAGTTCCGCCGGGACTAGTTATTACAATGAGCAGTTCTTC
CASSSAGTSYYNEQFF
>-|TRBJ2-7|TRBD2|TRBV5-1
TGCGCCAGCAGCCGGGACGTGAGGCGGGGGGCCTCCTACGAGCAGTACTTC
CASSRDVRRGASYEQYF
>few|TRBJ2-1|-|TRBV6-5
TGTGCCAGCAGTTACGTGGGGGGCCTCAATGAGCAGTTCTTC
CASSYVGGLNEQFF
>-|TRBJ2-1|-|TRBV18
TGTGCCAGCTCTCCACAGGGTGGAATCGCCTACAATGAGCAGTTCTTC
CASSPQGGIAYNEQFF
>-|TRBJ1-2|-|TRBV10-3
TGTGCCATCAGAAGACAGGCCCCGGATGGCTACACCTTC
CAIRRQAPDGYTF
>-|TRBJ1-1|TRBD1|TRBV5-1
TGCGCCAGCAGCCTGGCCAAGACAGGGACCCCGAACACTGAAGCTTTCTTT
CASSLAKTGTPNTEAFF
>-|TRBJ2-7|TRBD2|TRBV6-5
TGTGCCAGCAGTTACTCTAGCGGGAGTGGCTACGAGCAGTACTTC
CASSYSSGSGYEQYF